This T cell receptor (beta chain) derives from a study of T-cell memory formation after mild COVID-19. Study at large: TCR clusters were largely donor specific. Study-wide points: CD4/CD8 balance held among clones contracting day 15 to 85, and later expanders leaned CD4+. Whether day 37 second-wave clones are SARS-CoV-2-specific was not confirmed. The main location of contracting CD4+ clones was CM and EM, and that of contracting CD8+ clones was EMRA.

CDR1 and CDR2 (germline): SQVTM, ANQGSEA. The CDR3 covers 15 residues. V lost 3 bases and J 0 bases, leaving 12 bases between the germline ends. This clonotype came up many times. Its specificity is unknown. TCRdb re-analysed the 5' RACE reads in MiXCR, keeping a single row per CDR3 protein. The table shows tens of thousands of distinct CDR3 sequences, with about 16% occurring only once. The chain is built from TRBV29-1 and TRBJ2-1; D is undetermined. Sequenced: PBMCs or a T cell subset sorted from them (not recorded which). This receptor was taken from an adult who had mild COVID-19 (a few samples of this study predate the infection). Cell type and time point are not known. The CDR3 region has the DNA TGCAGCGTTGATCCTCCGGGCAGCTCCTACAATGAGCAGTTCTTC. Its translation is CSVDPPGSSYNEQFF.